A selection of T cell receptor beta chains follows, all from one sample in a study of T cell changes during pregnancy in multiple sclerosis. The table came from immunoSEQ multiplex PCR; TCRdb's copy has only in-frame clones and leaves some out. The sample yields tens of thousands of clones, roughly nine tenths seen once. The sequenced sample was CD8+ T cells from peripheral blood mononuclear cells, obtained in the second trimester of pregnancy. The source of these receptors is a female donor with multiple sclerosis, enrolled in a pregnancy study. Each CDR3 is given with its conserved first and last residue. A D gene is named only where the DNA matches it firmly. Rows may omit the clone size; those that give it use once, few, many or a size class.

v_gene	d_gene	j_gene	abundance	CDR3aa	CDR3nt
TRBV6-1	TRBD1	TRBJ2-1	-	CASSELWDSQYNEQFF	TGTGCCAGCAGTGAATTATGGGACAGCCAATACAATGAGCAGTTCTTC
TRBV9	-	TRBJ2-5	-	CASSAPGGTDQETQYF	TGTGCCAGCAGCGCCCCGGGGGGGACAGACCAAGAGACCCAGTACTTC
TRBV18	-	TRBJ1-4	-	CASSPPSAATNEKLFF	TGTGCCAGCTCACCACCCTCAGCGGCAACTAATGAAAAACTGTTTTTT
TRBV27	TRBD2	TRBJ2-6	-	CASSPIAGIRGANVLTF	TGTGCCAGCAGCCCTATAGCGGGGATCCGGGGGGCCAACGTCCTGACTTTC
TRBV10-2	-	TRBJ1-2	once	CASSEEVINYGYTF	TGCGCCAGCAGTGAAGAGGTTATTAACTATGGCTACACCTTC
TRBV7-9	-	TRBJ2-5	-	CALRDWKETQYF	TGTGCCCTTAGAGACTGGAAAGAGACCCAGTACTTC
TRBV5-5	-	TRBJ1-2	-	CASSLGGGSVYGYTF	TGTGCCAGCAGCTTAGGGGGGGGATCCGTATATGGCTACACCTTC
TRBV19	-	TRBJ1-6	medium-sized	CACGGRIYNSPLHF	TGTGCCTGTGGAGGGAGAATATATAATTCACCCCTCCACTTT
TRBV6-1	-	TRBJ2-1	-	CASSEIGASEVF	TGTGCCAGCAGTGAAATAGGGGCCTCCGAGGTCTTC
TRBV13	-	TRBJ1-2	-	CASIPGRAAKGYTF	TGTGCCAGCATACCCGGGAGGGCGGCTAAAGGCTACACCTTC
TRBV9	TRBD1	TRBJ2-7	-	CASSSRTGVIYEQYF	TGTGCCAGCAGCTCCCGGACAGGGGTTATATACGAGCAGTACTTC
TRBV27	-	TRBJ2-2	-	CASSLGTGPGEHGELFF	TGTGCCAGCTCGCTGGGAACCGGGCCCGGGGAGCACGGGGAGCTGTTTTTT
TRBV19	-	TRBJ1-1	-	CGSQLNTEAFF	TGTGGTAGCCAGCTGAACACTGAAGCTTTCTTT
TRBV5-8	-	TRBJ1-2	-	CASSADGLFNYGYTF	TGTGCCAGCAGCGCGGACGGACTCTTTAACTATGGCTACACCTTC
TRBV6-5	TRBD2	TRBJ2-1	-	CASRRGGSAYNEQFF	TGTGCCAGCAGAAGGGGCGGGAGCGCCTACAATGAGCAGTTCTTC
TRBV6-6	-	TRBJ2-2	few	CASSAGGYISGELFF	TGTGCCAGCAGCGCCGGCGGGTATATTTCCGGGGAGCTGTTTTTT
TRBV7-7	-	TRBJ2-5	-	CASSLGARAETQYF	TGTGCTAGCAGCTTAGGCGCCAGGGCAGAGACCCAGTACTTC
TRBV30	TRBD1	TRBJ2-7	-	CAWSHRGIYEQYF	TGTGCCTGGAGTCACAGGGGGATCTACGAGCAGTACTTC
TRBV2	TRBD1	TRBJ2-7	-	CASSDGDRGRLYEQYF	TGTGCCAGCAGTGATGGGGACAGGGGGCGCCTGTACGAGCAGTACTTC
TRBV6-5	-	TRBJ2-7	-	CASSLDTESEQYF	TGTGCCAGCAGCCTGGACACGGAAAGCGAGCAGTACTTC
TRBV2	-	TRBJ2-3	once	CASSSRGGAIADTQYF	TGTGCCAGCAGTTCTCGTGGGGGGGCCATCGCAGATACGCAGTATTTT
TRBV5-6	-	TRBJ1-6	-	CASSSMERNSPLHF	TGTGCCAGCAGCTCGATGGAGCGGAATTCACCCCTCCACTTT
TRBV7-9	-	TRBJ2-2	-	CASSSSLSTGELFF	TGTGCCAGCAGCTCTAGCTTATCCACCGGGGAGCTGTTTTTT
TRBV9	TRBD1	TRBJ1-6	-	CASSASTGTATNNSPLHF	TGTGCCAGCAGCGCCTCAACCGGGACAGCGACCAATAATTCACCCCTCCACTTT
TRBV19	-	TRBJ2-5	once	CASSPQPLGSYQETQYF	TGTGCCAGTAGCCCTCAACCTCTCGGGAGTTACCAAGAGACCCAGTACTTC
TRBV6-5	TRBD2	TRBJ2-1	-	CASSYDLAGFDNEQFF	TGTGCCAGCAGTTACGATCTAGCGGGATTCGACAATGAGCAGTTCTTC
TRBV7-2	TRBD1	TRBJ1-6	-	CASNPPGQGNSPLHF	TGTGCCAGCAATCCCCCGGGACAGGGAAATTCACCCCTCCACTTT
TRBV30	TRBD2	TRBJ2-3	-	CAWRGLAGGPDTQYF	TGTGCCTGGAGGGGACTAGCGGGGGGTCCGGATACGCAGTATTTT
TRBV18	-	TRBJ2-7	-	CASSLGRDINYEQYF	TGTGCCAGCTCACTTGGCCGGGACATCAACTACGAGCAGTACTTC
TRBV11-2	-	TRBJ2-2	-	CASSLETGNTGELFF	TGTGCCAGCAGCTTAGAGACAGGGAACACCGGGGAGCTGTTTTTT
TRBV7-8	TRBD2	TRBJ2-7	-	CASSLPASGGYEQYF	TGTGCCAGCAGCTTACCCGCGAGCGGGGGATACGAGCAGTACTTC
TRBV11-2	TRBD1	TRBJ2-7	-	CASSSPGQTYEQYF	TGTGCCAGCAGCTCTCCGGGACAGACCTACGAGCAGTACTTC
TRBV19	-	TRBJ1-1	-	CASSTTGSQKLGAFF	TGTGCCAGTAGTACCACCGGGAGCCAGAAGCTGGGAGCTTTCTTT
TRBV5-1	TRBD1	TRBJ1-2	-	CASSLTGVGYGYTF	TGCGCCAGCAGCTTAACAGGGGTTGGCTATGGCTACACCTTC
TRBV15	-	TRBJ2-2	-	CATSLGGLFTGELFF	TGTGCCACCAGCCTCGGGGGGCTTTTCACCGGGGAGCTGTTTTTT
TRBV13	TRBD2	TRBJ2-1	-	CASSSRLAGYNEQFF	TGTGCCAGCAGCTCCCGACTAGCGGGGTACAATGAGCAGTTCTTC
TRBV9	-	TRBJ1-2	-	CASSPTTQALAYGYTF	TGTGCCAGCAGCCCGACTACTCAGGCGCTCGCCTATGGCTACACCTTC
TRBV6-1	-	TRBJ1-1	-	CAGRLGAWTEAFF	TGTGCCGGCAGGCTGGGGGCTTGGACTGAAGCTTTCTTT
TRBV19	TRBD1	TRBJ1-2	-	CASRDGTGGVYGYTF	TGTGCCAGTAGGGACGGGACAGGGGGCGTCTATGGCTACACCTTC
TRBV7-9	-	TRBJ2-7	-	CASIPQGSSYEQYF	TGTGCCAGCATCCCCCAGGGGTCTTCCTACGAGCAGTACTTC
TRBV19	-	TRBJ2-7	-	CASSMGVSEQYF	TGTGCCAGTAGTATGGGCGTTTCCGAGCAGTACTTC
TRBV6-1	-	TRBJ1-5	-	CASSAPFGGFANQPQHF	TGTGCCAGCAGTGCTCCATTCGGGGGTTTTGCCAATCAGCCCCAGCATTTT
TRBV5-3	-	TRBJ2-7	-	CARSEEITGVNEQYF	TGTGCCAGAAGCGAAGAGATCACGGGGGTCAACGAGCAGTACTTC
TRBV9	-	TRBJ2-1	-	CASSAPRGTEQFF	TGTGCCAGCAGCGCCCCTCGGGGAACTGAGCAGTTCTTC
TRBV27	-	TRBJ2-7	-	CASSLGDGYEQYF	TGTGCCAGCAGTCTGGGAGACGGCTACGAGCAGTACTTC
TRBV2	-	TRBJ1-5	-	CASSVLGHLLGNSNQPQHF	TGTGCCAGCAGTGTTTTGGGACACCTGTTAGGGAATAGCAATCAGCCCCAGCATTTT
TRBV25-1	-	TRBJ1-5	-	CASSEGGAGQPQHF	TGTGCCAGCAGCGAGGGCGGGGCTGGTCAGCCCCAGCATTTT
TRBV10-3	TRBD2	TRBJ2-7	-	CAISETGLAYEQYF	TGTGCCATCAGTGAGACAGGACTAGCTTACGAGCAGTACTTC
TRBV19	TRBD1	TRBJ2-7	-	CASSPGTGSYEQYF	TGTGCCAGTAGTCCCGGGACAGGTTCTTACGAGCAGTACTTC
TRBV5-1	-	TRBJ1-1	-	CASSAGRGAFF	TGCGCCAGCTCCGCAGGGCGGGGAGCTTTCTTT
TRBV6-6	-	TRBJ2-3	-	CASSYIRSIDTQYF	TGTGCCAGCAGTTACATCAGGTCTATAGATACGCAGTATTTT